This T cell receptor beta chain was sequenced for a study of T cell repertoires in cytomegalovirus infection. Of note for this clonotype: Its specificity is not known.

Study-wide points: Totalled public TCR beta family frequency picked out people who carried CMV plus the relevant HLA. Ex vivo, HLA-C-restricted CMV-specific TCR beta clonotypes prevailed over the rest of the response.

TCRdb reprocessed the reads via MiXCR and lists one record per CDR3 protein. The repertoire holds around 300,000 distinct CDR3 sequences, with approximately 22% as singletons. The clonotype was recovered from a human donor in good health (CMV status not recorded). Some clones in this sample may be carry-over from other donors' samples. The sequenced sample was cultured PBMCs, obtained from culture after CMV antigen stimulation.

CDR3 residues: CASTLGQGTAGQFF. In nucleotides, the CDR3 is TGTGCCAGCACCTTAGGGCAGGGGACAGCGGGGCAGTTCTTC. The chain employs TRBV28 and TRBJ2-1; TRBD1 is a possible D gene (7 bases). The length of the CDR3 is 14 residues. Trimming took 7 bases from V and 12 from J, leaving 22 bases between them. Germline V gene sequence: CDR1 MDHEN, CDR2 SYDVKM.